The 9 T cell receptor beta chains presented below share a single source sample, sequenced in a study of cytomegalovirus exposure and HLA in healthy donors. The PCR employed 60 Vbeta primers together with 13 Jbeta primers. Data came from immunoSEQ multiplex PCR; TCRdb stores just in-frame clones and leaves some out. There are roughly 140,000 clones in the sample; 60% to 70% occur only once, and 6% to 8.5% lies in the top ten. Input material: PBMCs. The receptors were gathered from a woman in her sixties or seventies in good health and CMV-seropositive.

The V and J genes are TRBV27 and TRBJ1-2, with TRBD1 matching over 8 bases. V lost 3 bases to trimming and J lost 5 bases; unmatched junction nucleotides: 5. CDR3 length: 14 residues. Germline CDR1 and CDR2: MNHEY and SMNVEV (reference sequence). CDR3 sequence: CASSLTGVPYGYTF. CDR3 bases: TGTGCCAGCAGTTTGACAGGGGTCCCTTATGGCTACACCTTC.

The chain couples TRBV29-1 to TRBJ2-5; 7 positions agree with TRBD2. J lost 4 bases, V lost 6 bases, and 5 bases had no gene match. Germline values: CDR1 SQVTM, CDR2 ANQGSEA. The CDR3 extends over 12 amino acids. CDR3 protein: CSVMTSRETQYF. The CDR3 bases are TGCAGCGTGATGACTAGCCGAGAGACCCAGTACTTC.

This clone was counted only a few times. The chain couples TRBV11-2 to TRBJ2-7, with TRBD2 identical over 8 bases. The ends lost 11 bases at V and 5 bases at J; junction bases unmatched: 8. The CDR3 extends over 12 amino acids. The V gene's germline CDR1 is SGHAT and CDR2 FQNNGV. CDR3 region: CAVRGGDHEQYF. CDR3 in DNA: TGTGCCGTCCGGGGGGGAGACCACGAGCAGTACTTC.

This chain joins TRBV14 and TRBJ2-7; tentatively, D is TRBD1 (5 bases). The germline CDR1 and CDR2 sequences are SGHDN and FVKESK. V dropped 1 base and J dropped 5 bases, with 15 bases sitting between them. The CDR3 extends over 15 amino acids. CDR3 loop: CASSQGSSRVDEQYF. DNA for the CDR3: TGTGCCAGCAGCCAAGGGTCCAGCAGGGTGGACGAGCAGTACTTC.

This chain uses TRBV19 with TRBJ1-5; D is possibly TRBD1 (6 bases). The CDR3 spans 15 residues. The germline gives CDR1 LNHDA, CDR2 SQIVND (reference sequence). Trimming pared 6 bases from V and 1 base from J, leaving 13 bases between. Here the CDR3 reads CASRVQGTSNQPQHF. CDR3 sequence (DNA): TGTGCCAGTAGGGTACAGGGAACCAGCAATCAGCCCCAGCATTTT. The whole variable domain, remainder taken from reference TRBV19 and TRBJ1-5, is DGGITQSPKYLFRKEGQNVTLSCEQNLNHDAMYWYRQDPGQGLRLIYYSQIVNDFQKGDIAEGYSVSREKKESFPLTVTSAQKNPTAFYLCASRVQGTSNQPQHFGDGTRLSIL.

In this sample, this clone turned up once. The chain links TRBV2 to TRBJ1-5; 11 nucleotides line up with TRBD1. Unmatched junction bases numbered 6, after V lost 4 bases and J lost 4 bases. The CDR3 runs 16 residues. Germline V gives CDR1 SNHLY, CDR2 FYNNEI. CDR3 sequence: CASSVGTGGRNQPQHF. The CDR3 DNA is TGTGCCAGCAGTGTCGGGACAGGGGGTAGGAATCAGCCCCAGCATTTT. Full variable domain (rest looked up from reference TRBV2 and TRBJ1-5): EPEVTQTPSHQVTQMGQEVILRCVPISNHLYFYWYRQILGQKVEFLVSFYNNEISEKSEIFDDQFSVERPDGSNFTLKIRSTKLEDSAMYFCASSVGTGGRNQPQHFGDGTRLSIL.

This chain uses TRBV27 with TRBJ2-1; the match to TRBD2 covers 8 bases. V gave up 3 bases and J gave up 9 bases; unmatched junction bases: 4. CDR1 and CDR2 from the germline V gene are MNHEY and SMNVEV (reference sequence). This CDR3 spans 13 amino acids. In DNA form, the CDR3 reads TGTGCCAGCAGTTTCGCGGGAGGAGGTGAGCAGTTCTTC. It specifies CASSFAGGGEQFF.

The chain combines TRBV4-1 with TRBJ2-5, with 12 bases identical to TRBD2. This CDR3 is 17 amino acids long. V lost 0 bases, J lost 4 bases, and 6 bases stayed unmatched. CDR1 is MGHRA and CDR2 is YSYEKL in the germline V gene. CDR3 in amino acids: CASSQDLTLAGGETQYF. In DNA form, the CDR3 reads TGCGCCAGCAGCCAAGACCTAACACTAGCGGGAGGAGAGACCCAGTACTTC.

Only one count was recorded for this clone. The rearrangement uses TRBV7-3 and TRBJ2-1; 8 bases agree with TRBD2. The CDR3 totals 15 residues. Trimming removed 2 bases from V and 6 bases from J; junction bases left unmatched: 6. Germline V gives CDR1 SGHTA, CDR2 FQGTGA. CDR3 sequence reads: CASSLRSGKVNEQFF. The DNA of the CDR3 is TGTGCCAGCAGCTTACGTAGCGGGAAAGTCAATGAGCAGTTCTTC.